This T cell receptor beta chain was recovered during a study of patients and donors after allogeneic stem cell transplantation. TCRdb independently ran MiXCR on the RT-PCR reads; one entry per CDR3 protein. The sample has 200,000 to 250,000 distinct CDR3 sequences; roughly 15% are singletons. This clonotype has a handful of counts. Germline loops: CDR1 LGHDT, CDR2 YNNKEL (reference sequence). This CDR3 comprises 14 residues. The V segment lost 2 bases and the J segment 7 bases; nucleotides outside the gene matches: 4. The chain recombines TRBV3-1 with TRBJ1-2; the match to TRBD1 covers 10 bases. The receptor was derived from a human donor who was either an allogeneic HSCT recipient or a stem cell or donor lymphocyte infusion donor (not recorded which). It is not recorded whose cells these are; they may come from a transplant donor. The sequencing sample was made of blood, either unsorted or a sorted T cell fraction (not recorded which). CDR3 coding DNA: TGTGCCAGCAGCCAACCGACAGGGGGCAGTGGCTACACCTTC. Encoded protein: CASSQPTGGSGYTF.